The 30 T cell receptor beta chains below all came from one sample that was sequenced in a study of CXCR3-negative and CXCR3-positive naive CD8 T cells. With UMI labels, 5' RACE was used to prepare the TRB cDNA libraries. After re-calling the 5' RACE reads, TCRdb lists one entry per CDR3 protein, DNA absent. The sample has roughly 71,000 distinct CDR3 sequences. The sequenced sample was naive CXCR3- CD8+ T cells from blood. Subset denoted: CD45RO-CCR7+CD27+CD95- naive CD8+ T cells lacking CXCR3 (TNR3-). All receptors come from a human donor in good health. Some clones in this sample may be carry-over from other donors' samples.

The J gene is TRBJ2-3, the V gene TRBV9; checking the TCRdb D call of TRBD1 is not possible without DNA. The CDR3 totals 13 residues. Germline V gives CDR1 SGDLS, CDR2 YYNGEE. CDR3 protein: CASSVVPGDTQYF.

This chain uses TRBV29-1 with TRBJ2-7; TCRdb's D gene call, TRBD2, goes unchecked for lack of DNA. CDR3 length: 17 amino acids. Germline assignment: CDR1 SQVTM and CDR2 ANQGSEA. The CDR3 loop is CSVELASGTSQGTEQYF.

V gene TRBV6-2 or TRBV6-3 combines with J gene TRBJ2-7; TCRdb returns TRBD1, unconfirmable since there is no DNA. Germline CDR1 is MNHEY and CDR2 is SVGEGT. The CDR3 is 15 amino acids. The CDR3 is CASSYRRDTSYEQYF.

The chain has TRBV7-9 and TRBJ1-2; the TRBD1 assignment by TCRdb is unverifiable without DNA. The CDR3 loop spans 16 amino acids. The germline V gene encodes CDR1 SEHNR and CDR2 FQNEAQ (reference sequence). CDR3: CASSRSGQTINYGYTF.

This chain links TRBV29-1 with TRBJ2-1; TCRdb gives TRBD1 as the D gene, but with no DNA this cannot be confirmed. This CDR3 has 12 residues. Germline CDR1 is SQVTM and CDR2 is ANQGSEA. The CDR3 sequence: CSVPDRGNEQFF.

The chain carries TRBV12-3 or TRBV12-4 and TRBJ1-2; TCRdb's D call of TRBD1 is untestable without DNA. The CDR3 sequence is 14 residues long. The CDR3 reads CASSPLGGNYGYTF.

This sequence joins TRBV28 and TRBJ2-5; with no DNA, the TCRdb D assignment of TRBD1 cannot be verified. CDR3 length: 14 residues. CDR1 and CDR2 from the germline V gene are MDHEN and SYDVKM. CDR3 loop: CASSFRVPQETQYF.

This chain connects TRBV14 to TRBJ2-7; TCRdb returns TRBD2, unconfirmable since there is no DNA. CDR1 is SGHDN and CDR2 is FVKESK in the germline V gene. The CDR3 extends over 13 amino acids. CDR3 in amino acids: CASSLPGAYEQYF.

This CDR3 reads CASSTGTGEGEQFF. The V gene is TRBV6-5, the J gene TRBJ2-1; TCRdb reports TRBD1, a call that lacks DNA to check it against. Germline loops: CDR1 MNHEY, CDR2 SVGAGI. The length of the CDR3 is 14 residues.

V is TRBV29-1 and J is TRBJ2-3; TCRdb lists TRBD1, though no DNA is available to test this call. CDR3 size: 11 residues. Germline loops: CDR1 SQVTM, CDR2 ANQGSEA. The CDR3: CSVDDRGLEYF.

This chain connects TRBV7-9 to TRBJ1-2; TCRdb gives TRBD1 as the D gene, but with no DNA this cannot be confirmed. Germline assignment: CDR1 SEHNR and CDR2 FQNEAQ (reference sequence). The length of the CDR3 is 14 residues. The CDR3 loop is CASSTGTEHYGYTF.

This chain links TRBV4-1 with TRBJ1-5; TCRdb gives TRBD1 as the D gene, but with no DNA this cannot be confirmed. Germline CDR1 and CDR2: MGHRA and YSYEKL. The CDR3 length is 15 residues. This CDR3 reads CASSQGQGNNQPQHF.

The chain joins TRBV4-3 to TRBJ2-2. The CDR3 extends over 16 amino acids. Germline V gives CDR1 LGHNA, CDR2 YSLEER. The chain's CDR3 is CASSQDTLSGTGELFF.

This sequence joins TRBV29-1 and TRBJ1-1; TCRdb lists TRBD1, though no DNA is available to test this call. The CDR3 is 15 residues long. The germline V gene encodes CDR1 SQVTM and CDR2 ANQGSEA. CDR3 region: CSVEDNRGLLSEAFF.

The chain recombines TRBV2 with TRBJ2-7; TCRdb outputs TRBD2, but without DNA this stays unchecked. Germline V gives CDR1 SNHLY, CDR2 FYNNEI. The CDR3 covers 12 residues. CDR3: CARRLAGYEQYF. Full variable domain (rest looked up from reference TRBV2 and TRBJ2-7): EPEVTQTPSHQVTQMGQEVILRCVPISNHLYFYWYRQILGQKVEFLVSFYNNEISEKSEIFDDQFSVERPDGSNFTLKIRSTKLEDSAMYFCARRLAGYEQYFGPGTRLTVT.

This rearrangement joins TRBV6-6 to TRBJ2-3; the D call of TRBD1 rests on TCRdb alone, since no DNA is present to check it. This CDR3 comprises 14 residues. The germline V gene has CDR1 MNHNY and CDR2 SVGAGI (reference sequence). The CDR3 sequence: CASSHGGDTDTQYF.

The chain is built from TRBV29-1 and TRBJ2-3; TCRdb calls TRBD2, which cannot be checked without DNA. This CDR3 spans 16 amino acids. CDR1 is SQVTM and CDR2 is ANQGSEA in the germline V gene. The CDR3 is CSVTKAGEARADTQYF.

The chain carries TRBV29-1 and TRBJ2-4; absent DNA, TCRdb's TRBD1 call cannot be checked. The V gene's germline CDR1 is SQVTM and CDR2 ANQGSEA. CDR3 length: 15 residues. The CDR3 spells CSVEVPSLSKNIQYF. Combining the CDR3 with reference TRBV29-1 and TRBJ2-4 gives the whole variable domain SAVISQKPSRDICQRGTSLTIQCQVDSQVTMMFWYRQQPGQSLTLIATANQGSEATYESGFVIDKFPISRPNLTFSTLTVSNMSPEDSSIYLCSVEVPSLSKNIQYFGAGTRLSVL.

This chain links TRBV29-1 with TRBJ1-2; as DNA is missing, the TRBD1 call by TCRdb cannot be tested. This CDR3 is built from 13 residues. CDR1 and CDR2 (germline): SQVTM, ANQGSEA. The CDR3 reads CSVTETGGFGYTF.

CDR3 region: CASSSMGNTEAFF. The V and J genes are TRBV7-3 and TRBJ1-1. Germline V lookup: CDR1 SGHTA, CDR2 FQGTGA. The CDR3 extends over 13 amino acids.

The V gene is TRBV28, the J gene TRBJ1-1; TCRdb's D call, TRBD1, is unchecked because there is no DNA. Germline CDR1 and CDR2: MDHEN and SYDVKM. The CDR3 is 14 residues long. The CDR3 is CASSETGVRTEAFF.

This chain uses TRBV19 with TRBJ2-5; TCRdb selects TRBD1, and the lack of DNA leaves this call unchecked. The CDR3 runs 15 residues. Germline V gene data show CDR1 as LNHDA and CDR2 as SQIVND (reference sequence). This CDR3 is CASRQGAHSQETQYF.

The chain has TRBV18 and TRBJ1-1; TCRdb gives TRBD1 as the D gene, but with no DNA this cannot be confirmed. The germline CDR1 and CDR2 sequences are KGHSH and LQKENI. The length of the CDR3 is 16 residues. CDR3: CASSPTGAARDTEAFF.

The rearrangement uses TRBV5-6 and TRBJ1-5. This CDR3 is built from 14 residues. The V gene's germline CDR1 is SGHDT and CDR2 YYEEEE. CDR3: CAKQESTGNQPQHF.

This chain joins TRBV6-6 and TRBJ2-1; the D call from TCRdb, TRBD1, cannot be confirmed without DNA. The CDR3 runs to 16 residues. CDR1 is MNHNY and CDR2 is SVGAGI in the germline V gene (reference sequence). CDR3 amino acids: CASSYSGTGDWHEQFF.

This chain connects TRBV27 to TRBJ1-2; no DNA is available, so the TRBD1 call from TCRdb remains unchecked. The CDR3 spans 13 residues. From germline, CDR1 is MNHEY and CDR2 SMNVEV (reference sequence). CDR3 loop: CASSVGTGNGYTF.

The chain combines TRBV7-6 with TRBJ1-2. The CDR3 has 15 amino acids. Per germline, CDR1 SGHVS and CDR2 FNYEAQ. The CDR3 loop is CASSLVGGLDYGYTF.

The V call is TRBV5-1, the J call TRBJ1-5. This CDR3 comprises 14 residues. The germline CDR1 and CDR2 sequences are SGHRS and YFSETQ. CDR3 sequence reads: CASSFGGEGQPQHF.

The gene calls are TRBV28 and TRBJ2-7; no DNA is available, so the TRBD1 call from TCRdb remains unchecked. The CDR3 runs 13 residues. The V gene's germline CDR1 is MDHEN and CDR2 SYDVKM. This CDR3 reads CASSLGQSYEQYF.

J is TRBJ1-2 and V is TRBV4-1. The germline CDR1 and CDR2 sequences are MGHRA and YSYEKL. The CDR3 totals 14 residues. The CDR3 here is CASSHEREGYGYTF.